Shown below are 20 T cell receptor beta chains from a single sample sequenced in a study of CD8 T cells in Susac syndrome. Reverse transcription of 0.5 to 1 ug RNA used random hexamers. One entry per CDR3 protein, called by TCRdb with MiXCR from the immunoSEQ multiplex PCR reads. The sample carries 200,000 or so distinct CDR3 sequences, 90% to 95% recorded once. Material for sequencing was CD4+ T cells from PBMCs. The receptors here all came from a human donor with multiple sclerosis.

The genes are TRBV20-1 and TRBJ2-1; 7 bases map to TRBD1. V gave up 6 bases and J gave up 8 bases; unmatched junction bases: 10. The CDR3 loop spans 13 amino acids. The V gene's germline CDR1 is DFQATT and CDR2 SNEGSKA (reference sequence). The CDR3: CSAYRGNLDEQFF. CDR3 bases: TGCAGTGCATACAGGGGAAACCTGGATGAGCAGTTCTTC.

The chain recombines TRBV18 with TRBJ2-3; the D is unclear. Germline CDR1 and CDR2: KGHSH and LQKENI. V was clipped by 3 bases and J by 6 bases, with 4 bases between them. The CDR3 is made up of 11 amino acids. The CDR3 DNA reads as TGTGCCAGCTCACCTAGCGATACGCAGTATTTT. The encoded protein is CASSPSDTQYF.

This chain uses TRBV29-1 with TRBJ2-1; 7 nucleotides line up with TRBD1. This CDR3 contains 13 residues. CDR1 and CDR2 (germline): SQVTM, ANQGSEA. V shed 5 bases, J shed 5 bases, and the junction held 6 bases outside the gene matches. This CDR3 is CSVFGTEHNEQFF. CDR3 coding DNA: TGCAGCGTTTTCGGGACAGAACACAATGAGCAGTTCTTC.

The genes are TRBV20-1 and TRBJ2-2; 7 nucleotides line up with TRBD1. Germline loops: CDR1 DFQATT, CDR2 SNEGSKA (reference sequence). Trimming removed 5 bases from V and 0 bases from J; junction bases left unmatched: 3. The CDR3 covers 14 residues. The CDR3 loop reads CSAGDSANTGELFF. The CDR3 nucleotides are TGCAGTGCTGGGGACAGCGCGAACACCGGGGAGCTGTTTTTT.

This chain links TRBV6-6 with TRBJ1-2; D remains unclear. This CDR3 is 14 amino acids long. Germline V gene sequence: CDR1 MNHNY, CDR2 SVGAGI (reference sequence). Trimming pared 0 bases from V and 8 bases from J, leaving 13 bases between. The CDR3 DNA is TGTGCCAGCAGTTACTCGGGGTACGACGGGGGCTACACCTTC. This translates into CASSYSGYDGGYTF.

This chain uses TRBV5-1 with TRBJ2-5, with 10 bases identical to TRBD1. Germline values: CDR1 SGHRS, CDR2 YFSETQ. With V trimmed by 4 bases and J by 7 bases, 13 bases remained unmatched. There are 16 residues in the CDR3. The CDR3 region is CASSPTTGGTEVTQYF. In nucleotides, the CDR3 is TGCGCCAGCAGCCCTACGACAGGGGGCACGGAGGTGACCCAGTACTTC.

The genes are TRBV29-1 and TRBJ2-7; unclear D gene. Trimming shortened V by 5 bases and J by 2 bases, and 16 bases separated the two germline ends. CDR1 is SQVTM and CDR2 is ANQGSEA in the germline V gene. The CDR3 runs to 14 residues. The CDR3 is CSVPSPEHPYEQYF. In DNA form, the CDR3 reads TGCAGCGTTCCTAGTCCCGAGCATCCCTACGAGCAGTACTTC.

This clonotype was counted once. One end of the junction does not line up with germline, which may come from a read error. V is TRBV19 and J is TRBJ2-6; D is ambiguous. The CDR3 is made up of 13 amino acids. Germline CDR1 reads LNHDA; CDR2 reads SQIVND (reference sequence). The CDR3 nucleotides read TGTGCCAGTTGTATGGTTGGGGCCAACGTCCTGACTTTC. This encodes CASCMVGANVLTF.

The chain combines TRBV27 with TRBJ1-1; D might be TRBD1 (5 bases). Trimming removed 5 bases at V and 6 bases at J, with 19 bases between. There are 15 residues in the CDR3. Per the germline V gene, CDR1 is MNHEY and CDR2 is SMNVEV (reference sequence). The CDR3 is CASSRGTLGRSEAFF. CDR3 nucleotide sequence: TGTGCCAGCAGTAGAGGGACTTTGGGGAGGTCTGAAGCTTTCTTT.

The rearrangement uses TRBV29-1 and TRBJ2-5, with D tentatively TRBD1 or TRBD2 (6 bases each). The CDR3 is made up of 13 amino acids. Germline values: CDR1 SQVTM, CDR2 ANQGSEA. The V and J ends lost 0 bases and 5 bases respectively, with 10 bases between them. CDR3 nucleotide sequence: TGCAGCGTTGAAGATTTAGGGGGGGAGACCCAGTACTTC. It is translated as CSVEDLGGETQYF.

The V gene is TRBV6-5, the J gene TRBJ2-1; D uncertain. The CDR3 is 13 residues long. Looked up from germline, CDR1 is MNHEY and CDR2 is SVGAGI. Trimming cost V 6 bases and J 10 bases, with 16 bases left between them. This CDR3 is CASRLNTVREQFF. CDR3 coding DNA: TGTGCCAGCAGGCTAAACACCGTCCGGGAGCAGTTCTTC.

V gene TRBV9 combines with J gene TRBJ1-5, with no clear D. The CDR3 extends over 14 amino acids. Trimming pared 0 bases from V and 0 bases from J, leaving 4 bases between. Germline-derived CDR1 and CDR2 are SGDLS and YYNGEE. CDR3 coding DNA: TGTGCCAGCAGCGTAGCTGATAGCAATCAGCCCCAGCATTTT. Translated: CASSVADSNQPQHF.

The chain recombines TRBV5-1 with TRBJ2-7; D is unclear. V was trimmed by 4 bases and J by 3 bases, leaving 8 bases between them. CDR3 length: 12 residues. Per the germline V gene, CDR1 is SGHRS and CDR2 is YFSETQ. The DNA for the CDR3 is TGCGCCAGCAGCATGACCCTCTACGAGCAGTACTTC. Its protein is CASSMTLYEQYF.

CDR3 region: CAWRGRRTEAFF. The CDR3 DNA reads as TGTGCCTGGAGAGGCAGGAGGACTGAAGCTTTCTTT. The J gene is TRBJ1-1, the V gene TRBV30; D call uncertain. In germline, CDR1 is GTSNPN, CDR2 SVGIG (reference sequence). V gave up 3 bases and J gave up 5 bases, with 10 bases separating them. This CDR3 has 12 amino acids.

This clonotype occurred once. The chain recombines TRBV3-1 with TRBJ2-3; D possibly uses TRBD1 or TRBD2 (6 bases each). V lost 4 bases, J lost 3 bases, and 17 bases lay in between. This CDR3 comprises 16 residues. Looked up from germline, CDR1 is LGHDT and CDR2 is YNNKEL (reference sequence). The CDR3 DNA follows: TGTGCCAGCAGCCCCCCTAGGGGGAGGTTGACAGATACGCAGTATTTT. Protein product: CASSPPRGRLTDTQYF.

V and J are TRBV20-1 and TRBJ2-3; perhaps TRBD2 as D (6 bases). The CDR3 length is 15 residues. V was clipped by 4 bases and J by 6 bases, with 20 bases between them. Germline lookup yields CDR1 DFQATT and CDR2 SNEGSKA (reference sequence). The CDR3 reads CSATGIAGTGDTQYF. The CDR3 DNA is TGCAGTGCTACGGGAATCGCGGGAACCGGGGATACGCAGTATTTT.

The V gene is TRBV6-5, the J gene TRBJ1-5; D may be TRBD1 (5 bases). The germline V gene encodes CDR1 MNHEY and CDR2 SVGAGI. This CDR3 is 14 amino acids long. Between the trimmed V and J ends, which lost 5 bases and 3 bases, there was a span of 11 bases. The CDR3 DNA is TGTGCCAGCAGTCGCGACAGAAACAATCAGCCCCAGCATTTT. Encoded protein: CASSRDRNNQPQHF.

The rearrangement links TRBV20-1 to TRBJ2-1; 15 bases are a match to TRBD2. V trimming: 6 bases; J trimming: 7 bases; junction bases outside the gene matches: 10. CDR3 length: 16 residues. Germline CDR1 DFQATT, CDR2 SNEGSKA (reference sequence). CDR3 bases: TGCAGTGCCGACCACGGGGGGACTAGCGGGAGGAATGAGCAGTTCTTC. Amino acids: CSADHGGTSGRNEQFF.

This clonotype is a singleton in its sample. This sequence joins TRBV29-1 and TRBJ2-7; tentative D call: TRBD1 (6 bases). Germline loops: CDR1 SQVTM, CDR2 ANQGSEA. CDR3 length: 13 amino acids. V shed 2 bases and J shed 6 bases, with 14 bases lying between them. CDR3 bases: TGCAGCGTTGAAACAGGGCCGTTCGCCGAGCAGTACTTC. Protein: CSVETGPFAEQYF.

The chain has TRBV3-1 and TRBJ2-2; D possibly corresponds to TRBD1 (5 bases). V was trimmed by 1 base and J by 6 bases, leaving 15 bases between them. The CDR3 extends over 16 amino acids. Per the germline V gene, CDR1 is LGHDT and CDR2 is YNNKEL (reference sequence). The CDR3, as DNA: TGTGCCAGCAGCCAAGGGGGCTGGGAATGGGCCGGGGAGCTGTTTTTT. The encoded protein is CASSQGGWEWAGELFF.